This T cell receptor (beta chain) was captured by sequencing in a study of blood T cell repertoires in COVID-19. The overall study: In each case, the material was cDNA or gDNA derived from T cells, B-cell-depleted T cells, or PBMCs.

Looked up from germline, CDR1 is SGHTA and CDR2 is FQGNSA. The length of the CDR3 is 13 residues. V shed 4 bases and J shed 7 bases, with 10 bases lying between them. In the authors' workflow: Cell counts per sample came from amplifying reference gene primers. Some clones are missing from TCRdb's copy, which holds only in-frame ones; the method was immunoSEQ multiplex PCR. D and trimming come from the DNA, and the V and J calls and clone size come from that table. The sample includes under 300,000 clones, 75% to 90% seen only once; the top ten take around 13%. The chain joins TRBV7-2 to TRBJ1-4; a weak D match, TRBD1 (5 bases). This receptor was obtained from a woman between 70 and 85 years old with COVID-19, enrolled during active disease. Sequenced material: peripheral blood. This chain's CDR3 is CASSSQGGEKLFF. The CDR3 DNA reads TGTGCCAGCAGCTCGCAGGGAGGTGAAAAACTGTTTTTT.